What follows are 17 T cell receptor beta chains derived from one specimen sequenced in a study of T cells after yellow fever vaccination. TCRdb re-derived calls from the 5' RACE reads in MiXCR, one entry per CDR3 protein. This table has under 550,000 distinct CDR3 sequences, 21% appearing once. Sequencing used PBMCs, obtained approximately 22 days after the first yellow fever vaccination. Source of these receptors: a man between 18 and 35 years old who received the YFV17D yellow fever vaccine.

The rearrangement joins TRBV5-1 to TRBJ2-3; 7 bases are a match to TRBD2. This CDR3 spans 13 amino acids. The germline V gene encodes CDR1 SGHRS and CDR2 YFSETQ. V was clipped by 5 bases and J by 5 bases; unmatched bases: 5. The chain's CDR3 is CASRLGGGDTQYF. The CDR3 nucleotides read TGCGCCAGCAGGCTCGGCGGGGGAGATACGCAGTATTTT.

Regarding this clonotype: Compared with germline, one end of the junction differs, possibly owing to a read error. This sequence joins TRBV12-3 or TRBV12-4 and TRBJ2-5, with D possibly TRBD2 on 5 matching bases. This CDR3 has 13 amino acids. This chain's CDR3 is CASSLGGQETQCF. The CDR3, as DNA: TGTGCCAGCAGTTTGGGCGGGCAAGAGACCCAGTGCTTC.

This clonotype was counted at least ten times. This sequence joins TRBV7-2 and TRBJ1-2; D is uncertain. This CDR3 comprises 13 residues. Trimming took off 2 bases at V and 4 bases at J, with 8 bases between the two ends. Germline values: CDR1 SGHTA, CDR2 FQGNSA. The CDR3 coding sequence is TGTGCCAGCAGCTTATTAACCGGCTATGGCTACACCTTC. It codes for CASSLLTGYGYTF.

The chain uses TRBV5-1 and TRBJ2-1, with a tentative D call TRBD2 (5 bases). The CDR3 is 14 amino acids. Germline V gene sequence: CDR1 SGHRS, CDR2 YFSETQ. V was clipped by 4 bases and J by 5 bases, with 13 bases between them. Written as DNA, the CDR3 is TGCGCCAGCAGCCGCGGGTCTAGAGACAATGAGCAGTTCTTC. It encodes CASSRGSRDNEQFF.

The chain combines TRBV20-1 with TRBJ1-2; 7 positions match TRBD1. Germline CDR1 reads DFQATT; CDR2 reads SNEGSKA (reference sequence). The ends lost 5 bases at V and 4 bases at J; junction bases unmatched: 7. There are 13 residues in the CDR3. DNA for the CDR3: TGCAGTGCTCCCGGGACAGCAAGCTATGGCTACACCTTC. Translating gives CSAPGTASYGYTF.

The table lists this clonotype with a few counts. V usage is TRBV5-1 and J usage is TRBJ1-6, with D tentatively TRBD1 (5 bases). CDR1 is SGHRS and CDR2 is YFSETQ in the germline V gene. The ends were cut back, 2 bases at V and 8 bases at J, with 14 bases in the middle. The CDR3 spans 15 residues. CDR3 bases: TGCGCCAGCAGCTTTGGCAGGTTGGGGGATTCACCCCTCCACTTT. Amino acid sequence: CASSFGRLGDSPLHF.

The rearrangement joins TRBV7-9 to TRBJ2-3; D not certain. Germline V gives CDR1 SEHNR, CDR2 FQNEAQ (reference sequence). The ends were cut back, 1 base at V and 0 bases at J, with 11 bases in the middle. The CDR3 loop spans 16 amino acids. CDR3: CASSLGRLTSTDTQYF. The DNA for the CDR3 is TGTGCCAGCAGCTTAGGGCGTCTTACTAGCACAGATACGCAGTATTTT.

The J gene is TRBJ1-5, the V gene TRBV20-1, with a possible D match to TRBD1 (6 bases). Germline CDR1 reads DFQATT; CDR2 reads SNEGSKA (reference sequence). Trimming left V 4 bases short and J 1 base short, with 17 bases between. This CDR3 contains 16 residues. CDR3 nucleotides: TGCAGTGCTATAGGAATCGGGGGCAACAGCAATCAGCCCCAGCATTTT. This gives the protein CSAIGIGGNSNQPQHF.

This clonotype has a handful of counts. The chain combines TRBV15 with TRBJ2-1; 8 bases are a match to TRBD2. V shed 3 bases and J 8 bases; nucleotides not matched to a gene: 12. Per germline, CDR1 LNHNV and CDR2 YYDKDF (reference sequence). CDR3 length: 16 residues. CDR3 residues: CATSRRTGGLGDEQFF. The CDR3 coding sequence is TGTGCCACCAGCAGGAGAACGGGGGGGTTGGGAGATGAGCAGTTCTTC.

The chain has TRBV4-2 and TRBJ2-1; 12 nucleotides align to TRBD2. V lost 4 bases to trimming and J lost 5 bases; unmatched junction nucleotides: 3. Germline-derived CDR1 and CDR2 are LGHNA and YNFKEQ. The CDR3 sequence is 15 residues long. The CDR3 loop reads CASSRRLAGDNEQFF. DNA of the CDR3: TGTGCCAGCAGCCGCCGACTAGCGGGGGACAATGAGCAGTTCTTC.

The gene calls are TRBV19 and TRBJ1-1, with D perhaps matching TRBD1 (5 bases). The germline gives CDR1 LNHDA, CDR2 SQIVND (reference sequence). Trimming pared 8 bases from V and 5 bases from J, leaving 18 bases between. This CDR3 has 14 amino acids. In DNA, the CDR3 is TGTGCCAGTCGAAGGGGTTACTCGGCGACTGAAGCTTTCTTT. It yields the protein CASRRGYSATEAFF.

This clonotype has only a few counts. The J gene is TRBJ1-2, the V gene TRBV5-6; D is uncertain. Germline lookup yields CDR1 SGHDT and CDR2 YYEEEE. This CDR3 comprises 15 residues. V lost 1 base and J 2 bases, leaving 12 bases between the germline ends. This CDR3 is CASSLRSAGNYGYTF. CDR3 DNA: TGTGCCAGCAGCTTGCGATCCGCCGGCAACTATGGCTACACCTTC.

This clonotype appeared a few times. The germline gene is not matched at one end of the junction; a read error may be the cause. The genes are TRBV12-3 or TRBV12-4 and TRBJ1-6; tentative D call: TRBD1 (5 bases). This CDR3 is 14 amino acids long. The CDR3 sequence is CASSFTRDGSALHF. The CDR3 bases are TGTGCCAGCAGTTTCACCAGGGACGGTTCAGCCCTCCACTTT.

This chain joins TRBV12-3 or TRBV12-4 and TRBJ2-2; D remains unclear. The CDR3 spans 13 residues. Trimming pared 6 bases from V and 5 bases from J, leaving 10 bases between. The chain's CDR3 is CASRIQRTGELFF. The CDR3, as DNA: TGTGCCAGCAGAATACAGAGGACCGGGGAGCTGTTTTTT.

This clonotype has a handful of counts. The genes are TRBV20-1 and TRBJ2-7; 9 nucleotides line up with TRBD1. V dropped 5 bases and J dropped 9; count of bases not matched to a gene: 8. There are 12 residues in the CDR3. CDR1 is DFQATT, CDR2 SNEGSKA, per germline (reference sequence). Here the CDR3 DNA reads TGCAGTGCTTGGGACAGGGAAACATGGCAGTACTTC. It yields the protein CSAWDRETWQYF.

The CDR3 protein is CASSIVRSSYNEQFF. DNA for the CDR3: TGTGCCAGTAGTATAGTACGGAGCTCCTACAATGAGCAGTTCTTC. This rearrangement joins TRBV19 to TRBJ2-1; no firm D call. CDR3 length: 15 residues. Between the trimmed V and J ends, which lost 1 base and 0 bases, there was a span of 7 bases. CDR1 LNHDA and CDR2 SQIVND come from the germline V gene (reference sequence).

There are many counts of this clonotype. V gene TRBV5-1 combines with J gene TRBJ2-7, with D unclear. This CDR3 has 13 amino acids. Germline V gene lookup returns CDR1 SGHRS and CDR2 YFSETQ. CDR3 coding DNA: TGTGCCAGCAGCTTAGGAAGCTCCTACGAGCAGTACGTC. Its translation: CASSLGSSYEQYV.